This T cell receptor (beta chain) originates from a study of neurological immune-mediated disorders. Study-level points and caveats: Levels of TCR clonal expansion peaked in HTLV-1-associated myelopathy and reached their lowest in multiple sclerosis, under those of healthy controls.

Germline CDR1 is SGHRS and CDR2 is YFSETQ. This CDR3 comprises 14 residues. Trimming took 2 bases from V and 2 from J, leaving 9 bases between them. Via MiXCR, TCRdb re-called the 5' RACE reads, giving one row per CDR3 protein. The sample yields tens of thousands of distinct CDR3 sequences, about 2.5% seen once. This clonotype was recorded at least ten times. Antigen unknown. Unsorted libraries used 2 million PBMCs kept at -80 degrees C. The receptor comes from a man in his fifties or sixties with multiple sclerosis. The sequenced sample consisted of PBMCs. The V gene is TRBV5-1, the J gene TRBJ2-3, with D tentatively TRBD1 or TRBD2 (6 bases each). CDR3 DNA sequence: TGCGCCAGCAGCTTCGGGGGCTTCACAGATACGCAGTATTTT. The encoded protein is CASSFGGFTDTQYF.